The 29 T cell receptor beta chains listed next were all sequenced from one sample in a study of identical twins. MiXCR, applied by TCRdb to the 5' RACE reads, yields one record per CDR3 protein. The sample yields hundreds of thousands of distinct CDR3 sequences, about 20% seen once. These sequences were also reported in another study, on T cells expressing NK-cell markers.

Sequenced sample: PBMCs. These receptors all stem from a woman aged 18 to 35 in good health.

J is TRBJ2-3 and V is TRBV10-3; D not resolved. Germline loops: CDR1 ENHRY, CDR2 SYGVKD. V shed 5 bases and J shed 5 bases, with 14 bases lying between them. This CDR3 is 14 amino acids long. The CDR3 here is CAISPEIGRDTQYF. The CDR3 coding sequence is TGTGCCATCAGTCCAGAGATAGGTCGAGATACGCAGTATTTT.

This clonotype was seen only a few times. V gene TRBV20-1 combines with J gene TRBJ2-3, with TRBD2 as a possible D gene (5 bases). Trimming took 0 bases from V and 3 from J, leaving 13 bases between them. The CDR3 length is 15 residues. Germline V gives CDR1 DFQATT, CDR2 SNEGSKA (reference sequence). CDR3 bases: TGCAGTGCTAGAGAATCGCTAGCTTGGACAGATACGCAGTATTTT. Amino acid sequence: CSARESLAWTDTQYF.

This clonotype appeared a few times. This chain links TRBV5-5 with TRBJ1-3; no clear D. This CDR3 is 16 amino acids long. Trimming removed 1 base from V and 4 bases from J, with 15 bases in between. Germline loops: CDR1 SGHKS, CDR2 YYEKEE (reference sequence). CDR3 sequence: CASSLNRGSGGNTIYF. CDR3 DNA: TGTGCCAGCAGCTTGAACCGCGGCTCGGGAGGAAACACCATATATTTT.

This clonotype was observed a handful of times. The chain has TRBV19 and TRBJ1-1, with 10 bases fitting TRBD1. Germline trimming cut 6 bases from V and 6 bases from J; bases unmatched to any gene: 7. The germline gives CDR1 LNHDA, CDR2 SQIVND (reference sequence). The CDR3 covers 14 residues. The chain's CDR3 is CASRPTGGIAEAFF. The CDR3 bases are TGTGCCAGTAGACCGACAGGGGGCATTGCTGAAGCTTTCTTT. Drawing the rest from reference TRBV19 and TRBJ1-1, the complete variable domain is DGGITQSPKYLFRKEGQNVTLSCEQNLNHDAMYWYRQDPGQGLRLIYYSQIVNDFQKGDIAEGYSVSREKKESFPLTVTSAQKNPTAFYLCASRPTGGIAEAFFGQGTRLTVV.

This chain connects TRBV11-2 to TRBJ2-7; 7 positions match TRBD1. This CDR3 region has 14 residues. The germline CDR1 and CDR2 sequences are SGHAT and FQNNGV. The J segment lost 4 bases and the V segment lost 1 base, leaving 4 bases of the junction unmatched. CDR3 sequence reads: CASSLGQGQYEQYF. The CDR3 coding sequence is TGTGCCAGCAGCTTAGGACAGGGACAGTACGAGCAGTACTTC. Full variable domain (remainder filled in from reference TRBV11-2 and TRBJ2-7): EAGVAQSPRYKIIEKRQSVAFWCNPISGHATLYWYQQILGQGPKLLIQFQNNGVVDDSQLPKDRFSAERLKGVDSTLKIQPAKLEDSAVYLCASSLGQGQYEQYFGPGTRLTVT.

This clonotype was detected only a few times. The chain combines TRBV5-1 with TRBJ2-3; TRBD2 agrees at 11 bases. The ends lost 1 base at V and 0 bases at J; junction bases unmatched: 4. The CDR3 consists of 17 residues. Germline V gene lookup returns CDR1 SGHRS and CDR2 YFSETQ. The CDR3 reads CASSLKSSGGSTDTQYF. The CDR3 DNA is TGCGCCAGCAGCTTGAAGTCTAGCGGGGGGAGCACAGATACGCAGTATTTT.

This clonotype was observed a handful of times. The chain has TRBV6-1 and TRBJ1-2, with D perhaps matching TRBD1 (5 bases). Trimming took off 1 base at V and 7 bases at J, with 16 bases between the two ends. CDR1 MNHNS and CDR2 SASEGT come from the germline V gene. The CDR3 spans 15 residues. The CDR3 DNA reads TGTGCCAGCAGTGAAGTAGAGCTGGGAGGGGTTGGCTACACCTTC. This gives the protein CASSEVELGGVGYTF.

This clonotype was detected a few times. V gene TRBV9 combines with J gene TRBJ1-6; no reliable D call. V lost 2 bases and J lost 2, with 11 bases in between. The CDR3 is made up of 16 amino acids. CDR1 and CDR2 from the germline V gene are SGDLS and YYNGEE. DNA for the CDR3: TGTGCCAGCAGCGTTTCTCCAACGGCCTATAATTCACCCCTCCACTTT. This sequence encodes CASSVSPTAYNSPLHF. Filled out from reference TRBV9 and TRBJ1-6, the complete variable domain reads DSGVTQTPKHLITATGQRVTLRCSPRSGDLSVYWYQQSLDQGLQFLIQYYNGEERAKGNILERFSAQQFPDLHSELNLSSLELGDSALYFCASSVSPTAYNSPLHFGNGTRLTVT.

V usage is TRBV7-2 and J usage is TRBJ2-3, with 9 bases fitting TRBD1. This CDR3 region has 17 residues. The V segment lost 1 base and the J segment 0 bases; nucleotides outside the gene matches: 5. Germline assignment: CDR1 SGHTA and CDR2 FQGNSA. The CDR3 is CASSLVSGTGSTDTQYF. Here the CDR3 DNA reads TGTGCCAGCAGCTTAGTCTCAGGGACAGGGAGCACAGATACGCAGTATTTT.

The DNA of the CDR3 is TGCAGTGCTAAACCGGGGGACACAGATACGCAGTATTTT. It translates to CSAKPGDTDTQYF. The chain is built from TRBV20-1 and TRBJ2-3, with TRBD2 as a possible D gene (6 bases). Germline lookup yields CDR1 DFQATT and CDR2 SNEGSKA (reference sequence). V was clipped by 4 bases and J by 2 bases, with 10 bases between them. The CDR3 length is 13 residues.

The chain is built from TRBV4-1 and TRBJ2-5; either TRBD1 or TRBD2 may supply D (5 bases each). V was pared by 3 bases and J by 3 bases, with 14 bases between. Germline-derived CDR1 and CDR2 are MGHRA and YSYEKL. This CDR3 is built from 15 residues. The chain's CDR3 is CASSQALGTEETQYF. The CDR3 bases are TGCGCCAGCAGCCAGGCTCTCGGGACCGAAGAGACCCAGTACTTC.

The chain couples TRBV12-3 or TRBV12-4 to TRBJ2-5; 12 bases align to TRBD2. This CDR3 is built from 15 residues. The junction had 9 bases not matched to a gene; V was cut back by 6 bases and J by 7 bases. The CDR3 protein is CASSPRLAGAVTQYF. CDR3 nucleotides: TGTGCCAGCAGCCCTCGACTAGCGGGGGCTGTGACCCAGTACTTC.

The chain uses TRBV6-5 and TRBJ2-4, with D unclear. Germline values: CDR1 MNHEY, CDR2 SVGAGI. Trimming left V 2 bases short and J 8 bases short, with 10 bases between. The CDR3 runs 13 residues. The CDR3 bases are TGTGCCAGCAGTTACGGCCCGGGCGACATTCAGTACTTC. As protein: CASSYGPGDIQYF.

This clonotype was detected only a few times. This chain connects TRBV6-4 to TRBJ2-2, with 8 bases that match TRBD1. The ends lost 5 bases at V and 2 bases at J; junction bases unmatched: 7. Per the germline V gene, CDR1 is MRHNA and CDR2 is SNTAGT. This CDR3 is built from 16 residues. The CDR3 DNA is TGTGCCAGCAGTTCCCACAGGGGGACTAACACCGGGGAGCTGTTTTTT. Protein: CASSSHRGTNTGELFF.

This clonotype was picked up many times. This CDR3 reads CSATQVGVDEQYF. The CDR3 DNA reads as TGCAGCGCGACACAGGTAGGGGTGGACGAGCAGTACTTC. The chain is built from TRBV29-1 and TRBJ2-7; D is possibly TRBD1 (5 bases). Looked up from germline, CDR1 is SQVTM and CDR2 is ANQGSEA. This CDR3 is built from 13 residues. The V end lost 7 bases, the J end lost 5 bases, and 18 bases lay between the germline ends.

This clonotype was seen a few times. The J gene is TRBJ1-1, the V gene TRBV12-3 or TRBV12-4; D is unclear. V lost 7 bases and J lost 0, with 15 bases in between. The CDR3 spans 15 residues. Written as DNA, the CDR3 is TGTGCCAGCAAACGGACGGGGTTCATGAACACTGAAGCTTTCTTT. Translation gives CASKRTGFMNTEAFF.

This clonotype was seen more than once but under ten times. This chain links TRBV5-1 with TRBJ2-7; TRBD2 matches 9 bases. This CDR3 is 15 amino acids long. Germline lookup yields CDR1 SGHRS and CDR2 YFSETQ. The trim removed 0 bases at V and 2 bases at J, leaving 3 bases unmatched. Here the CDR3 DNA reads TGCGCCAGCAGCTTGGAGCCTAGCGGGGCCTACGAGCAGTACTTC. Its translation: CASSLEPSGAYEQYF.

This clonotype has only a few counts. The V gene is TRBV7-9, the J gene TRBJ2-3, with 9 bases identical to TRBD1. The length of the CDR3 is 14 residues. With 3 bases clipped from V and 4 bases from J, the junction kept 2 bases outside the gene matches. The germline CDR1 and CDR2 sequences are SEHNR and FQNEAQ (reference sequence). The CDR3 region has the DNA TGTGCCAGCAGCTTCACAGGGGGCCCAGATACGCAGTATTTT. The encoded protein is CASSFTGGPDTQYF.

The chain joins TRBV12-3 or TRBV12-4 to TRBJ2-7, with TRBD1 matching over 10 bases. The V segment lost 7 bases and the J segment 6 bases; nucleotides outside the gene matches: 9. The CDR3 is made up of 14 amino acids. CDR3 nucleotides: TGTGCCAGCAATTACCCCGGGACAGGGGCCGAGCAGTACTTC. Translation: CASNYPGTGAEQYF.

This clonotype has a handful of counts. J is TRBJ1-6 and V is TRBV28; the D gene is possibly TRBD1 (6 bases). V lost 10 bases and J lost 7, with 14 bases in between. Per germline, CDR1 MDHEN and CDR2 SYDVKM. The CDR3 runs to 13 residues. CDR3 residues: CATEGVENSPLHF. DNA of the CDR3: TGTGCCACCGAGGGGGTCGAGAATTCACCCCTCCACTTT.

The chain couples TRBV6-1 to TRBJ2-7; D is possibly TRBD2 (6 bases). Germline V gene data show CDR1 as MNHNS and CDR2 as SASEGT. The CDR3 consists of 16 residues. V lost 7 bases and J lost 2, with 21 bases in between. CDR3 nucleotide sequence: TGTGCCAGCACCCTAAACGGGGGAACTCTACCCTACGAGCAGTACTTC. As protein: CASTLNGGTLPYEQYF.

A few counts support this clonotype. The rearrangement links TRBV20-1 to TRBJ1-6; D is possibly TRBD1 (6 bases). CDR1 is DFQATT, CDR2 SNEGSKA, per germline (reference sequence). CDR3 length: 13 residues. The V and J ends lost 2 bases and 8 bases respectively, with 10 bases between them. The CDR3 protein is CSARQGGDSPLHF. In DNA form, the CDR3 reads TGCAGTGCTAGACAAGGGGGAGATTCACCCCTCCACTTT.

The CDR3 reads CASSRQGAAYGYTF. In DNA, the CDR3 is TGTGCCAGCAGTAGACAGGGGGCTGCCTATGGCTACACCTTC. The rearrangement uses TRBV2 and TRBJ1-2, with 10 positions matching TRBD1. The trim removed 5 bases at V and 4 bases at J, leaving 4 bases unmatched. CDR3 length: 14 residues. Germline CDR1 is SNHLY and CDR2 is FYNNEI.

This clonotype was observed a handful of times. The CDR3 sequence is CASSRWRFGRYYGYTF. The DNA for the CDR3 is TGTGCCAGCAGCCGGTGGAGGTTTGGGAGGTACTATGGCTACACCTTC. J is TRBJ1-2 and V is TRBV5-6; D is ambiguous. The CDR3 covers 16 residues. Trimming stripped 4 bases from V and 3 bases from J, with 19 bases between. Germline V gene data show CDR1 as SGHDT and CDR2 as YYEEEE.

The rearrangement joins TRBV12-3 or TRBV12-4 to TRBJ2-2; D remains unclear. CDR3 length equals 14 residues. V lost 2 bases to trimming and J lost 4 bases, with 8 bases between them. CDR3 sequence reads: CASSLRVPTGELFF. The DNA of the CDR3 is TGTGCCAGCAGTTTAAGGGTCCCCACCGGGGAGCTGTTTTTT.

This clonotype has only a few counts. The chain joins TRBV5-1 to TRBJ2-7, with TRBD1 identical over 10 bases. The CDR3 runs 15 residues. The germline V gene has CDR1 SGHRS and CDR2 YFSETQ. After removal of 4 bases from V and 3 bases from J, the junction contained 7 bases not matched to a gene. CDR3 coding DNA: TGCGCCAGCAGCCGGACAGGGGGGCAAGACTACGAGCAGTACTTC. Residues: CASSRTGGQDYEQYF.

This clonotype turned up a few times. DNA of the CDR3: TGCGCCAGCAGTATTCCCTCCTCAGGGACTAGAGTCCCCGATGAGCAGTTCTTC. Translation gives CASSIPSSGTRVPDEQFF. V usage is TRBV5-1 and J usage is TRBJ2-1, with 8 bases identical to TRBD2. The CDR3 is 18 amino acids. Germline values: CDR1 SGHRS, CDR2 YFSETQ. The J segment lost 8 bases and the V segment lost 5 bases, leaving 21 bases of the junction unmatched.

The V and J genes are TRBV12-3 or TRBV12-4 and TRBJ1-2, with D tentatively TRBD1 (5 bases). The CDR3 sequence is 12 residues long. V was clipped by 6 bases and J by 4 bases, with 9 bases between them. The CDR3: CASRGTAYGYTF. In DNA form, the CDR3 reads TGTGCCAGCAGGGGGACCGCCTATGGCTACACCTTC.

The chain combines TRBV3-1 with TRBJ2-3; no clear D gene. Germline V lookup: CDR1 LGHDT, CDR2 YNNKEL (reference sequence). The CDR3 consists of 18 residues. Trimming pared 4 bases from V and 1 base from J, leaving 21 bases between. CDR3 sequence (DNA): TGTGCCAGCAGCCCTTCCCCATCCCGGACCGACCGCACAGATACGCAGTATTTT. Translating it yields CASSPSPSRTDRTDTQYF.